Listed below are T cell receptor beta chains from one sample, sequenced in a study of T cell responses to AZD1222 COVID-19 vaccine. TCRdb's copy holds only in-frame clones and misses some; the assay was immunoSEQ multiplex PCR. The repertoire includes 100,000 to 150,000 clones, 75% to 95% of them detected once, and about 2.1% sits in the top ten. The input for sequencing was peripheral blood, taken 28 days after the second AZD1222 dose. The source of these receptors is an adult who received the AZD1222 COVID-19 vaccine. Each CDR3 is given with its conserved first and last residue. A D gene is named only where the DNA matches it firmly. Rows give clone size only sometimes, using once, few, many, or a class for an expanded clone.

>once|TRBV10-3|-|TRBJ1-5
TGTGCCATCAGTGACAGCGGGGGTCAGCCCCAGCATTTT
CAISDSGGQPQHF
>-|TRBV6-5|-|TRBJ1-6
TGTGCCAGCAGGGGGGGAGGAGGCTCACCCCTCCACTTT
CASRGGGGSPLHF
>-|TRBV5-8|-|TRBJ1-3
TGTGCCAGCAGCCGGAACTCTGGAAACACCATATATTTT
CASSRNSGNTIYF
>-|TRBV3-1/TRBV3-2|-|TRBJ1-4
TGTGCCAGCAGCCAAGATTGGGGGAGGGAACTGTTTTTT
CASSQDWGRELFF
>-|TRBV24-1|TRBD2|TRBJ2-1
TGTGCCACCAGTGATTTCGCGGGAGCGGCCGCCTACAATGAGCAGTTCTTC
CATSDFAGAAAYNEQFF
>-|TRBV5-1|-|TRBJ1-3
TGCGCCAGCAGCTTGGAGGGACGTACCTCTGGAAACACCATATATTTT
CASSLEGRTSGNTIYF
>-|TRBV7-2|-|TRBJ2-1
TGTGCCAGCAGCTTAAGCGGCGATAGTAATACGTTCTTC
CASSLSGDSNTFF
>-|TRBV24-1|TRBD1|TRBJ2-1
TGTGCCACCAGTGATTCACAGGGGTCCTACAATGAGCAGTTCTTC
CATSDSQGSYNEQFF
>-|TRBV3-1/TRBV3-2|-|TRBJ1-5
TGTGCCAGCAGCCTGGGCAGTGCTCAGAATCAGCCCCAGCATTTT
CASSLGSAQNQPQHF
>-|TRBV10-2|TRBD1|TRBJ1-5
TGCGCCAGCAGAGGTCCCGGGACAGGGTATAGCAATCAGCCCCAGCATTTT
CASRGPGTGYSNQPQHF
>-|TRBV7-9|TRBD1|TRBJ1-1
TGTGCCAGCAGCGGGGGACAGGGGAGTGTGGCTGAAGCTTTCTTT
CASSGGQGSVAEAFF
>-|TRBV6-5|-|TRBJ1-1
TGTGCCAGCAGTTACGGGGGGGGCACTGAAGCTTTCTTT
CASSYGGGTEAFF
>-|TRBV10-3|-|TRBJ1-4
TGTGCCATCAGTGAGTCGGTCAGACACAATGAAAAACTGTTTTTT
CAISESVRHNEKLFF
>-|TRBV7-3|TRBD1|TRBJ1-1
TGTGCCAGCAGCCAACAGGGGCCATCTGAAGCTTTCTTT
CASSQQGPSEAFF
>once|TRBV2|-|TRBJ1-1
TGTGCCAGCAGTGAAAACACCCAAGGAACTGAAGCTTTCTTT
CASSENTQGTEAFF
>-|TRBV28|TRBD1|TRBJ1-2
TGTGCCAGCAGTTTTATAGGGGGCCGGAGTGGCTACACCTTC
CASSFIGGRSGYTF
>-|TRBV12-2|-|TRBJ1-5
TGTGCAAGTCGCTTGAGGGACAGGGAGGGCGATCAGCCCCAGCATTTT
CASRLRDREGDQPQHF